The 7 T cell receptor beta chains in this list originate from one sample, sequenced in a study of control samples from healthy donors and cancer patients. Repertoires were generated with immunoSEQ multiplex PCR, while TCRdb's copy carries only in-frame clones and drops some. The sample lists about 140,000 clones, around 94% occurring once. The sample consisted of blood. The receptors stem from a man aged 35-49 years in good health.

The chain joins TRBV27 to TRBJ1-6, with 10 bases fitting TRBD1. CDR1 MNHEY and CDR2 SMNVEV come from the germline V gene (reference sequence). Trimming took 5 bases from V and 2 from J; bases not matched to a gene: 6. The CDR3 totals 17 residues. The CDR3 region has the DNA TGTGCCAGCAGTCAAGGACAGGGGGGACCCTATAATTCACCCCTCCACTTT. Its protein is CASSQGQGGPYNSPLHF.

This rearrangement joins TRBV2 to TRBJ1-5, with D tentatively TRBD1 (6 bases). CDR3 size: 13 residues. Germline CDR1 reads SNHLY; CDR2 reads FYNNEI. The CDR3: CAEGGVRNQPQHF. CDR3 coding DNA: TGTGCAGAGGGGGGGGTCAGGAATCAGCCCCAGCATTTT.

V usage is TRBV29-1 and J usage is TRBJ2-1; 7 bases line up with TRBD2. CDR3 length equals 12 residues. The germline CDR1 and CDR2 sequences are SQVTM and ANQGSEA. In nucleotides, the CDR3 is TGCAGTGGGAACGCGGGAGCAGGTGGGCAGTTCTTC. This sequence encodes CSGNAGAGGQFF.

This chain joins TRBV10-3 and TRBJ1-2, with D possibly TRBD1 on 5 matching bases. This CDR3 is 14 amino acids long. The V gene's germline CDR1 is ENHRY and CDR2 SYGVKD. Trimming shortened V by 3 bases and J by 4 bases, and 12 bases separated the two germline ends. The CDR3 region is CAISETGTPYGYTF. CDR3 DNA: TGTGCCATCAGTGAAACCGGGACGCCCTATGGCTACACCTTC.

Note on this clone: The sample holds other DNA sequences that translate to the same CDR3. The V and J genes are TRBV7-9 and TRBJ1-5, with 7 bases fitting TRBD1. The CDR3 loop spans 16 amino acids. Trimming removed 0 bases from V and 6 bases from J; junction bases left unmatched: 8. Germline assignment: CDR1 SEHNR and CDR2 FQNEAQ (reference sequence). CDR3 sequence (DNA): TGTGCCAGCAGCTTAGCGGAAGGGGGCAGGGGTCAGCCCCAGCATTTT. Amino acids: CASSLAEGGRGQPQHF.

This chain connects TRBV6-5 to TRBJ1-6, with 10 nucleotides matching TRBD1. V trimming: 2 bases; J trimming: 6 bases; junction bases outside the gene matches: 4. CDR3 length: 16 amino acids. Germline V gives CDR1 MNHEY, CDR2 SVGAGI. CDR3 bases: TGTGCCAGCAGTTACGTGGACAGGGGGGGTAATTCACCCCTCCACTTT. This gives the protein CASSYVDRGGNSPLHF.

This clone was seen once. The rearrangement uses TRBV7-9 and TRBJ1-1; D is possibly TRBD1 (6 bases). The CDR3 spans 15 residues. Per the germline V gene, CDR1 is SEHNR and CDR2 is FQNEAQ (reference sequence). Trimming took off 2 bases at V and 2 bases at J, with 12 bases between the two ends. Here the CDR3 reads CASSLPRTANTEAFF. CDR3 nucleotides: TGTGCCAGCAGCTTACCCCGGACAGCAAACACTGAAGCTTTCTTT. The whole variable domain, remainder taken from reference TRBV7-9 and TRBJ1-1, is DTGVSQNPRHKITKRGQNVTFRCDPISEHNRLYWYRQTLGQGPEFLTYFQNEAQLEKSRLLSDRFSAERPKGSFSTLEIQRTEQGDSAMYLCASSLPRTANTEAFFGQGTRLTVV.